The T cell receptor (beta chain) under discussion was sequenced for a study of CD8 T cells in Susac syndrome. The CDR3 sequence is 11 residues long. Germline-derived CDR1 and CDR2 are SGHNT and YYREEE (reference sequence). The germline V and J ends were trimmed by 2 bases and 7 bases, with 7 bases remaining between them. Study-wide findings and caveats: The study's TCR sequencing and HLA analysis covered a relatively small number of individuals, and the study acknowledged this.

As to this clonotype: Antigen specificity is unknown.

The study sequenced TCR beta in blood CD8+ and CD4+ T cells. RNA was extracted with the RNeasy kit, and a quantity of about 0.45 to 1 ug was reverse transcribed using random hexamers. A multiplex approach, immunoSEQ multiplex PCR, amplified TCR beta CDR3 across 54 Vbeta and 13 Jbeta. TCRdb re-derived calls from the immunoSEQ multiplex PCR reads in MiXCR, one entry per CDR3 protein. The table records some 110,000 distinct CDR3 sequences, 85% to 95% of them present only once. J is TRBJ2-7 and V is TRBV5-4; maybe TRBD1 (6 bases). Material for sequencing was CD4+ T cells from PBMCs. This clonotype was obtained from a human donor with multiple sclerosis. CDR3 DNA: TGTGCCAGCAGCTTTACAGGGGAGCAGTACTTC. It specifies CASSFTGEQYF.